The 22 T cell receptor beta chains given below trace back to one sample, sequenced in a study of control samples from healthy donors and cancer patients. Repertoires were generated with immunoSEQ multiplex PCR, while TCRdb's copy carries only in-frame clones and drops some. The data contain about 160,000 clones, roughly 94% of them seen just once; the ten biggest clones take up 8.5%. Sequenced sample: blood. These receptors came from a woman in her 40s in good health.

The chain has TRBV11-3 and TRBJ2-7; a possible D gene is TRBD1 (5 bases). The V gene's germline CDR1 is SGHNT and CDR2 YENEEA. There are 16 residues in the CDR3. With 2 bases removed from V and 0 bases from J, the gap between germline ends came to 14 bases. CDR3 sequence: CASSLWCRVHSYEQYF. The CDR3 nucleotides read TGTGCCAGCAGCTTATGGTGCAGGGTCCACTCCTACGAGCAGTACTTC.

This clone was picked up one time. The chain joins TRBV7-2 to TRBJ1-2, with a weak D call TRBD1 (6 bases). The germline CDR1 and CDR2 sequences are SGHTA and FQGNSA. Trimming took 1 base from V and 7 from J, leaving 16 bases between them. The CDR3 runs 15 residues. The CDR3 DNA follows: TGTGCCAGCAGCTTAGGTAGACAGGCCAGTTTTGGCTACACCTTC. It yields the protein CASSLGRQASFGYTF.

The gene calls are TRBV3-1 (or the pseudogene TRBV3-2) and TRBJ1-2, with 10 nucleotides matching TRBD1. CDR1 and CDR2 (germline): LGHDT, YNNKEL (reference sequence). Germline trimming cut 0 bases from V and 2 bases from J; bases unmatched to any gene: 6. The CDR3 sequence is 17 residues long. The CDR3 nucleotides are TGTGCCAGCAGCCAAGATCGACAGGGGGCGGACAACTATGGCTACACCTTC. This gives the protein CASSQDRQGADNYGYTF.

The V and J genes are TRBV25-1 and TRBJ1-1; D call uncertain. Trimming shortened V by 2 bases and J by 1 base, and 8 bases separated the two germline ends. The CDR3 extends over 14 amino acids. Looked up from germline, CDR1 is MGHDK and CDR2 is SYGVNS. The CDR3 is CASSELQTNTEAFF. The CDR3, as DNA: TGTGCCAGCAGTGAACTACAGACGAACACTGAAGCTTTCTTT. The full variable domain, completed using reference TRBV25-1 and TRBJ1-1, is EADIYQTPRYLVIGTGKKITLECSQTMGHDKMYWYQQDPGMELHLIHYSYGVNSTEKGDLSSESTVSRIRTEHFPLTLESARPSHTSQYLCASSELQTNTEAFFGQGTRLTVV.

J is TRBJ1-6 and V is TRBV9; possibly TRBD1 for D (5 bases). The length of the CDR3 is 14 residues. Trimming shortened V by 3 bases and J by 6 bases, and 10 bases separated the two germline ends. Germline V gene lookup returns CDR1 SGDLS and CDR2 YYNGEE. The chain's CDR3 is CASSAGRANSPLHF. The CDR3 DNA reads as TGTGCCAGCAGCGCGGGACGGGCTAATTCACCCCTCCACTTT.

The chain links TRBV20-1 to TRBJ1-1; TRBD1 agrees at 8 bases. Germline-derived CDR1 and CDR2 are DFQATT and SNEGSKA (reference sequence). Unmatched junction bases numbered 6, after V lost 3 bases and J lost 0 bases. This CDR3 has 15 amino acids. The CDR3, as DNA: TGCAGTGCTAGTCGGACAGGGACTATGAACACTGAAGCTTTCTTT. This gives the protein CSASRTGTMNTEAFF.

V and J are TRBV7-9 and TRBJ1-4; TRBD1 agrees at 9 bases. Trimming took 5 bases from V and 7 from J; bases not matched to a gene: 8. CDR1 and CDR2 from the germline V gene are SEHNR and FQNEAQ (reference sequence). CDR3 size: 15 residues. CDR3 in amino acids: CASSKYTGGGEKLFF. DNA for the CDR3: TGTGCCAGCAGCAAATATACAGGGGGCGGTGAAAAACTGTTTTTT.

The chain has TRBV19 and TRBJ1-5, with 10 bases identical to TRBD1. The germline V gene encodes CDR1 LNHDA and CDR2 SQIVND (reference sequence). With V trimmed by 5 bases and J by 2 bases, 3 bases remained unmatched. This CDR3 contains 15 residues. DNA for the CDR3: TGTGCCAGTAGTTTGGGACAGGGGCGCAATCAGCCCCAGCATTTT. Translated: CASSLGQGRNQPQHF.

The chain links TRBV5-1 to TRBJ1-4; 9 nucleotides agree with TRBD1. In germline, CDR1 is SGHRS, CDR2 YFSETQ. The CDR3 sequence is 16 residues long. The V and J ends lost 0 bases and 5 bases, in that order; junction bases with no gene match: 5. In DNA, the CDR3 is TGCGCCAGCAGCTTGGAAGGGACAGGGCCGAATGAAAAACTGTTTTTT. Translating gives CASSLEGTGPNEKLFF.

The V gene is TRBV7-2, the J gene TRBJ1-2, with 7 bases fitting TRBD1. The CDR3 is 16 amino acids. Germline assignment: CDR1 SGHTA and CDR2 FQGNSA. Germline trimming cut 0 bases from V and 2 bases from J; bases unmatched to any gene: 6. The CDR3 DNA follows: TGTGCCAGCAGCTTAGCTGGGACAGTACGAAACTATGGCTACACCTTC. Protein sequence: CASSLAGTVRNYGYTF.

The chain uses TRBV28 and TRBJ2-7, with D perhaps matching TRBD1 (5 bases). The CDR3 runs 13 residues. Germline CDR1 is MDHEN and CDR2 is SYDVKM. The germline V and J ends were trimmed by 6 bases and 3 bases, with 12 bases remaining between them. CDR3 sequence: CASRFIDSYEQYF. CDR3 DNA sequence: TGTGCCAGCAGGTTTATCGACAGCTACGAGCAGTACTTC.

The CDR3 region is CASSWGRSYGYTF. The CDR3 coding sequence is TGTGCCAGCAGTTGGGGGAGGAGCTATGGCTACACCTTC. The chain recombines TRBV11-2 with TRBJ1-2; D may be TRBD1 (5 bases). The CDR3 spans 13 residues. The germline V gene has CDR1 SGHAT and CDR2 FQNNGV. With 6 bases removed from V and 4 bases from J, the gap between germline ends came to 12 bases.

The V call is TRBV9, the J call TRBJ2-3; D uncertain. The germline V and J ends were trimmed by 4 bases and 4 bases, with 13 bases remaining between them. CDR1 is SGDLS and CDR2 is YYNGEE in the germline V gene. The CDR3 loop spans 14 amino acids. CDR3 sequence (DNA): TGTGCCAGCAGCACTCTGCTAGGACCAGATACGCAGTATTTT. As protein: CASSTLLGPDTQYF. Using reference TRBV9 and TRBJ2-3 for the parts outside the CDR3, the full variable domain is DSGVTQTPKHLITATGQRVTLRCSPRSGDLSVYWYQQSLDQGLQFLIQYYNGEERAKGNILERFSAQQFPDLHSELNLSSLELGDSALYFCASSTLLGPDTQYFGPGTRLTVL.

The V and J genes are TRBV5-6 and TRBJ2-7; D is uncertain. This CDR3 is built from 13 residues. Trimming left V 0 bases short and J 3 bases short, with 7 bases between. Germline CDR1 reads SGHDT; CDR2 reads YYEEEE. CDR3 nucleotide sequence: TGTGCCAGCAGCTTGGGCTCGTTCTACGAGCAGTACTTC. Translating gives CASSLGSFYEQYF. The variable domain in full, completed from reference TRBV5-6 and TRBJ2-7, reads DAGVTQSPTHLIKTRGQQVTLRCSPKSGHDTVSWYQQALGQGPQFIFQYYEEEERQRGNFPDRFSGHQFPNYSSELNVNALLLGDSALYLCASSLGSFYEQYFGPGTRLTVT.

This rearrangement joins TRBV29-1 to TRBJ2-2; 10 bases are a match to TRBD1. The V gene's germline CDR1 is SQVTM and CDR2 ANQGSEA. After removal of 7 bases from V and 6 bases from J, the junction contained 2 bases not matched to a gene. The CDR3 runs to 12 residues. Written as DNA, the CDR3 is TGCAGCGGCGGGACAGGGGCCGGGGAGCTGTTTTTT. Encoded protein: CSGGTGAGELFF.

This chain uses TRBV4-1 with TRBJ1-2, with a tentative D call TRBD1 (5 bases). Germline V gene lookup returns CDR1 MGHRA and CDR2 YSYEKL. V lost 0 bases and J lost 3, with 11 bases in between. This CDR3 region has 15 residues. As DNA, the CDR3 is TGCGCCAGCAGCCAAGAAGGTGGGGGTGACTATGGCTACACCTTC. Encoded protein: CASSQEGGGDYGYTF.

The chain uses TRBV19 and TRBJ2-3; possible D gene TRBD2, 6 bases. V was trimmed by 6 bases and J by 0 bases, leaving 16 bases between them. CDR1 is LNHDA and CDR2 is SQIVND in the germline V gene (reference sequence). The CDR3 is made up of 16 amino acids. The CDR3 nucleotides are TGTGCCAGTAGCCTGGGAGGTAGCGGAAGCACAGATACGCAGTATTTT. It translates to CASSLGGSGSTDTQYF.

This chain links TRBV19 with TRBJ1-5; D remains ambiguous. CDR1 and CDR2 from the germline V gene are LNHDA and SQIVND (reference sequence). V gave up 3 bases and J gave up 7 bases, with 13 bases separating them. CDR3 size: 14 residues. The CDR3 is CASSMVLREQPQHF. The DNA of the CDR3 is TGTGCCAGTAGTATGGTTCTCCGGGAGCAGCCCCAGCATTTT.

The CDR3 sequence: CATSRDRYEQYF. DNA for the CDR3: TGTGCCACCAGCAGAGATCGATACGAGCAGTACTTC. The chain combines TRBV15 with TRBJ2-7; no reliable D call. This CDR3 contains 12 residues. Germline CDR1 is LNHNV and CDR2 is YYDKDF (reference sequence). The V end lost 0 bases, the J end lost 4 bases, and 4 bases lay between the germline ends.

This sequence joins TRBV9 and TRBJ2-1; D call uncertain. The CDR3 consists of 16 residues. V was clipped by 0 bases and J by 10 bases, with 20 bases between them. CDR1 is SGDLS and CDR2 is YYNGEE in the germline V gene. The CDR3 loop reads CASSVAPAGVLDEQFF. CDR3 nucleotide sequence: TGTGCCAGCAGCGTAGCGCCAGCCGGAGTCCTCGACGAGCAGTTCTTC. Together with reference TRBV9 and TRBJ2-1, the CDR3 gives the full variable domain: DSGVTQTPKHLITATGQRVTLRCSPRSGDLSVYWYQQSLDQGLQFLIQYYNGEERAKGNILERFSAQQFPDLHSELNLSSLELGDSALYFCASSVAPAGVLDEQFFGPGTRLTVL.

The chain has TRBV6-2 or TRBV6-3 and TRBJ2-7; the D gene is possibly TRBD2 (6 bases). V lost 5 bases and J 7 bases, leaving 9 bases between the germline ends. Looked up from germline, CDR1 is MNHEY and CDR2 is SVGEGT. The CDR3 sequence is 11 residues long. The CDR3 here is CASSRRGEQYF. DNA of the CDR3: TGTGCCAGCAGTCGACGGGGGGAGCAGTACTTC.

This clone was detected only once. The V and J genes are TRBV4-1 and TRBJ1-3; unclear D gene. CDR1 is MGHRA, CDR2 YSYEKL, per germline. The CDR3 extends over 14 amino acids. V was clipped by 0 bases and J by 1 base, with 4 bases between them. The CDR3 region has the DNA TGCGCCAGCAGCCAAGAATATTCTGGAAACACCATATATTTT. Translation gives CASSQEYSGNTIYF.